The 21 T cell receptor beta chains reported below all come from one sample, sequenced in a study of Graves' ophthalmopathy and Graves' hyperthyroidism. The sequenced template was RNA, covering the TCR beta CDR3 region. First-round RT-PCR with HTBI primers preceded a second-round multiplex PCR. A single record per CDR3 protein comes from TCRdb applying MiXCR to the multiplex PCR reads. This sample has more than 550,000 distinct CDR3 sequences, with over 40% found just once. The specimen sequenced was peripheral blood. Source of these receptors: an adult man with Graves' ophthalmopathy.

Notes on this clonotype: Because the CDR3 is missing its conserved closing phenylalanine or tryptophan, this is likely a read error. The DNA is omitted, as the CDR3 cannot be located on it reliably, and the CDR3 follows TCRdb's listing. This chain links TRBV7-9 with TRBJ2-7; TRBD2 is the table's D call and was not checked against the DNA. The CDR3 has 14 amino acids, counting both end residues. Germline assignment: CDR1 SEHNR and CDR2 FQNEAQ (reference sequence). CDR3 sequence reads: CASSLVGLAGGPNT.

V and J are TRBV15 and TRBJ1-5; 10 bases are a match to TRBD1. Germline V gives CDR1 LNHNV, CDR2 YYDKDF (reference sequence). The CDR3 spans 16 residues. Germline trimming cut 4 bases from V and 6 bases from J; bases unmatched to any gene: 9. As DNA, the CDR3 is TGTGCCACCAGCAAACGGACAGGGGGGACAGGTCAGCCCCAGCATTTT. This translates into CATSKRTGGTGQPQHF. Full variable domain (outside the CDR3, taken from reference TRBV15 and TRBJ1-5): DAMVIQNPRYQVTQFGKPVTLSCSQTLNHNVMYWYQQKSSQAPKLLFHYYDKDFNNEADTPDNFQSRRPNTSFCFLDIRSPGLGDTAMYLCATSKRTGGTGQPQHFGDGTRLSIL.

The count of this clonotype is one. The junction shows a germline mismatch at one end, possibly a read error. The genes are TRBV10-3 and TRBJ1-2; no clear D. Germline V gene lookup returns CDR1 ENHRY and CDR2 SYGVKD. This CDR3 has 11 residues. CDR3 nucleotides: TGTGCTATCAGAATTAACTATGGCTACACCTTC. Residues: CAIRINYGYTF.

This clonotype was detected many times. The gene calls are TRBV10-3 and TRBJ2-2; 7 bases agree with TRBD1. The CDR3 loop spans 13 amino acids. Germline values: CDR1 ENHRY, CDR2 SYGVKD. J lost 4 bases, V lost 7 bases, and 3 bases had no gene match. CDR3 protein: CAIKRQGTGELFF. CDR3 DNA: TGTGCCATCAAGAGACAGGGCACCGGGGAGCTGTTTTTT.

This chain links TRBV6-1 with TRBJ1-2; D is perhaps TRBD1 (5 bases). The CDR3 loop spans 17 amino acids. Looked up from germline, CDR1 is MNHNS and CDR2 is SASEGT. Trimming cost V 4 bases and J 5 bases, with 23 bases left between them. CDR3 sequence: CASSVFARDGLVYGYTF. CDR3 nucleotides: TGTGCCAGCAGTGTTTTCGCCCGGGACGGGCTGGTGTATGGCTACACCTTC.

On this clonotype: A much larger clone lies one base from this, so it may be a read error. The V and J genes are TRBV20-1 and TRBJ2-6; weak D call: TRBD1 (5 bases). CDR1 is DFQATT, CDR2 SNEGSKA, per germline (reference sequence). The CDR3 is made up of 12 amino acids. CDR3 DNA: TGCAGTGCTGTGACTGGGGCCAACGTCCCGACTTTC. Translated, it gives CSAVTGANVPTF.

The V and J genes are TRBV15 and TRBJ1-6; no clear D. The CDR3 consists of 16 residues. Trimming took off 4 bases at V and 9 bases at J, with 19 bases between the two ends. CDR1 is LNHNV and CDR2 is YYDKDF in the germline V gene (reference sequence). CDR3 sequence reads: CATSTPSRVKFSPLHF. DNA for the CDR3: TGTGCCACCAGCACCCCATCGCGGGTAAAGTTTTCACCCCTCCACTTT.

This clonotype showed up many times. The CDR3 sequence is CAISESQDYGYTF. DNA of the CDR3: TGTGCCATCAGTGAGTCACAGGACTATGGCTACACCTTC. This chain joins TRBV10-3 and TRBJ1-2; D might be TRBD1 (5 bases). Germline CDR1 ENHRY, CDR2 SYGVKD. V gave up 0 bases and J gave up 3 bases, with 5 bases separating them. The CDR3 has 13 amino acids.

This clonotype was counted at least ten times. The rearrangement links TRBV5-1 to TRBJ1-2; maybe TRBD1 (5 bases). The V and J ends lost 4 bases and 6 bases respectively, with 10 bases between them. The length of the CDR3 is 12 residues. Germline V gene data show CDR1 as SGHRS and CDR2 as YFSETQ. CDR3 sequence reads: CASSPLGDGYTF. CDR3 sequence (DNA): TGCGCCAGCAGCCCACTGGGGGATGGCTACACCTTC.

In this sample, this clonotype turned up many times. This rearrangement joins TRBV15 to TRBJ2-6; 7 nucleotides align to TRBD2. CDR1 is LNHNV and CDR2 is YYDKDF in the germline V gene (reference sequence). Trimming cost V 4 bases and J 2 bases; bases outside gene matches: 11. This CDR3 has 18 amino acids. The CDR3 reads CATSNSLGGPTGANVLTF. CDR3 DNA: TGTGCCACCAGCAACTCCCTGGGAGGGCCCACTGGGGCCAACGTCCTGACTTTC.

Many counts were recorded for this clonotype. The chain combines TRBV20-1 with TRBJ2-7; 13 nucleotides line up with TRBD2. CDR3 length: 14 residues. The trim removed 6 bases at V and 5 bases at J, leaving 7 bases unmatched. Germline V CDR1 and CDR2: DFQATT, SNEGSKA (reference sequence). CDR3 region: CSAGTSGIPHEQYF. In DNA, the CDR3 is TGCAGTGCCGGGACTAGCGGGATTCCCCACGAGCAGTACTTC.

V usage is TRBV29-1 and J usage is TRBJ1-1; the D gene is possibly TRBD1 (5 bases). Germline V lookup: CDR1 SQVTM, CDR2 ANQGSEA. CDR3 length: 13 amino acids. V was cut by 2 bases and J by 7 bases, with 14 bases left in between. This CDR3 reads CSVESDDGGEAFF. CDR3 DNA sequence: TGCAGCGTTGAATCGGACGATGGGGGTGAAGCTTTCTTT.

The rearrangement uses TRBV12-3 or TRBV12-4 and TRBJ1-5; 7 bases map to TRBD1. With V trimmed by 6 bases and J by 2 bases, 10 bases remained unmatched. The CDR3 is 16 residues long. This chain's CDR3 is CASSALTGVGNQPQHF. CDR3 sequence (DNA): TGTGCCAGCAGCGCCCTCACAGGGGTTGGCAATCAGCCCCAGCATTTT.

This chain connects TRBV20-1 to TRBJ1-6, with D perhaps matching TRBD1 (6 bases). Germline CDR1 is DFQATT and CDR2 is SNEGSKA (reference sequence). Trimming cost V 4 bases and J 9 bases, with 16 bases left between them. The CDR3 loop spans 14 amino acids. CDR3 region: CSATVGGETSPLHF. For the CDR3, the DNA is TGCAGTGCTACTGTAGGGGGGGAGACTTCACCCCTCCACTTT.

The DNA of the CDR3 is TGTGCCAGCAGATTCGCGAGGGAGAACACTGAAGCTTTCTTT. It translates to CASRFARENTEAFF. The chain is built from TRBV6-5 and TRBJ1-1; D gene unclear. Germline CDR1 and CDR2: MNHEY and SVGAGI. This CDR3 spans 14 amino acids. Trimming removed 6 bases at V and 1 base at J, with 12 bases between.

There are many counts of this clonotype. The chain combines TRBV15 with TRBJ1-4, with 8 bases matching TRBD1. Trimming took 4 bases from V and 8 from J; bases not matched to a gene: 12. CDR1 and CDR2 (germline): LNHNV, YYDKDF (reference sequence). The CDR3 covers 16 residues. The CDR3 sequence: CATSTAVTGVKEKLFF. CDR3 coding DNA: TGTGCCACCAGCACCGCCGTGACAGGGGTGAAGGAAAAACTGTTTTTT.

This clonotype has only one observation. CDR3 residues: CASSTGPNQPQHF. CDR3 bases: TGTGCCAGTAGTACCGGGCCCAATCAGCCCCAGCATTTT. The chain couples TRBV19 to TRBJ1-5; D is undetermined. The CDR3 loop spans 13 amino acids. Germline CDR1 is LNHDA and CDR2 is SQIVND (reference sequence). Trimming took off 4 bases at V and 3 bases at J, with 7 bases between the two ends. Supplemented by reference TRBV19 and TRBJ1-5, the full variable domain reads DGGITQSPKYLFRKEGQNVTLSCEQNLNHDAMYWYRQDPGQGLRLIYYSQIVNDFQKGDIAEGYSVSREKKESFPLTVTSAQKNPTAFYLCASSTGPNQPQHFGDGTRLSIL.

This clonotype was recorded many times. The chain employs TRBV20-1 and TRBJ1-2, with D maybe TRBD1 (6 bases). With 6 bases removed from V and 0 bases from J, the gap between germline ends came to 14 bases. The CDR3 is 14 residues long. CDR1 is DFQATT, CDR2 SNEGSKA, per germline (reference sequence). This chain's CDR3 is CSALGQRTNYGYTF. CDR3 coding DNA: TGCAGTGCCCTTGGACAGCGGACTAACTATGGCTACACCTTC.

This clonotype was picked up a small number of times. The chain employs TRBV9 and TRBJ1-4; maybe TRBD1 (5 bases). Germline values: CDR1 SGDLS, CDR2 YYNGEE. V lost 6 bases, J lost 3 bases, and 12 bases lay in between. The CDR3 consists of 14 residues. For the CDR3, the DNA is TGTGCCAGCACCAAGGGGCTGTCTAATGAAAAACTGTTTTTT. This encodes CASTKGLSNEKLFF.

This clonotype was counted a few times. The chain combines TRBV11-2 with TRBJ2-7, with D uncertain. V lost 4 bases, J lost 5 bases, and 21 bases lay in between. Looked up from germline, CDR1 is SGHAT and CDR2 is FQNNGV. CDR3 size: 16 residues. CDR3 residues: CASSSFSGFARHEQYF. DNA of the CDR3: TGTGCCAGCAGCTCATTTTCCGGGTTTGCACGCCACGAGCAGTACTTC.

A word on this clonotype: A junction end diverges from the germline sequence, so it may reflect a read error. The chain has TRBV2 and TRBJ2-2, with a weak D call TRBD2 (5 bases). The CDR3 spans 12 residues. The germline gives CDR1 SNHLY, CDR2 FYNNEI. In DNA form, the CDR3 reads TGTGCCAGCAGTGGATACACCGGGGAGCTGGTTTTT. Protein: CASSGYTGELVF. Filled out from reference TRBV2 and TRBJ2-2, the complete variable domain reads EPEVTQTPSHQVTQMGQEVILRCVPISNHLYFYWYRQILGQKVEFLVSFYNNEISEKSEIFDDQFSVERPDGSNFTLKIRSTKLEDSAMYFCASSGYTGELVFGEGSRLTVL.